These 29 T cell receptor beta chains originate from one sample sequenced in a study of T-cell memory formation after mild COVID-19. Each CDR3 protein gets one entry after TCRdb re-called the 5' RACE reads with MiXCR. The sample lists more than 400,000 distinct CDR3 sequences, around a sixth occurring once. The sequenced material came from PBMCs or a T cell subset sorted from them (not recorded which). These receptors all come from an adult woman who had mild COVID-19 (a few samples of this study predate the infection). Cell type and time point are not known.

This clonotype has more than one count but fewer than ten. The chain uses TRBV29-1 and TRBJ1-1; 7 bases match TRBD1. Per the germline V gene, CDR1 is SQVTM and CDR2 is ANQGSEA. The CDR3 runs to 15 residues. This chain's CDR3 is CTETQGFVGNTEAFF. In nucleotides, the CDR3 is TGCACCGAAACACAGGGGTTCGTGGGGAACACTGAAGCTTTCTTT.

This clonotype turned up a few times. The rearrangement uses TRBV11-2 and TRBJ2-3, with unresolved D. The germline V gene encodes CDR1 SGHAT and CDR2 FQNNGV. Trimming removed 5 bases at V and 4 bases at J, with 13 bases between. This CDR3 comprises 14 residues. CDR3 in DNA: TGTGCCAGCAGCCGCCGGCTCCTGGCAGATACGCAGTATTTT. Encoded protein: CASSRRLLADTQYF.

This clonotype was detected a few times. The rearrangement uses TRBV9 and TRBJ2-2, with 13 bases matching TRBD2. V dropped 0 bases and J dropped 1; count of bases not matched to a gene: 6. Germline V gene sequence: CDR1 SGDLS, CDR2 YYNGEE. The CDR3 runs to 19 residues. CDR3 DNA sequence: TGTGCCAGCAGCGTAGGAACTAGCGGGGGGGTCTGGAACACCGGGGAGCTGTTTTTT. Its translation is CASSVGTSGGVWNTGELFF.

This clonotype was seen more than once but under ten times. The gene calls are TRBV3-1 and TRBJ2-7; D possibly corresponds to TRBD2 (5 bases). This CDR3 contains 14 residues. V dropped 4 bases and J dropped 0 bases, with 10 bases sitting between them. Germline CDR1 is LGHDT and CDR2 is YNNKEL (reference sequence). The CDR3 DNA reads as TGTGCCAGCAGCCGGTGGGAGAGCTCCTACGAGCAGTACTTC. Its protein product is CASSRWESSYEQYF.

The chain carries TRBV18 and TRBJ2-7; D unresolved. Germline values: CDR1 KGHSH, CDR2 LQKENI. The CDR3 is 16 amino acids. V lost 2 bases and J 0 bases, leaving 14 bases between the germline ends. The DNA of the CDR3 is TGTGCCAGCTCACCAATTGCCGCCAAGACCTCCTACGAGCAGTACTTC. Translation: CASSPIAAKTSYEQYF. Together with reference TRBV18 and TRBJ2-7, the CDR3 gives the full variable domain: NAGVMQNPRHLVRRRGQEARLRCSPMKGHSHVYWYRQLPEEGLKFMVYLQKENIIDESGMPKERFSAEFPKEGPSILRIQQVVRGDSAAYFCASSPIAAKTSYEQYFGPGTRLTVT.

This clonotype was counted only a few times. V is TRBV3-1 and J is TRBJ1-1, with TRBD1 identical over 8 bases. Looked up from germline, CDR1 is LGHDT and CDR2 is YNNKEL (reference sequence). The V segment lost 1 base and the J segment 3 bases; nucleotides outside the gene matches: 4. This CDR3 comprises 15 residues. The CDR3 reads CASSQARTGYTEAFF. The DNA for the CDR3 is TGTGCCAGCAGCCAAGCGAGGACAGGGTACACTGAAGCTTTCTTT. The full variable domain, rest sourced from reference TRBV3-1 and TRBJ1-1, is DTAVSQTPKYLVTQMGNDKSIKCEQNLGHDTMYWYKQDSKKFLKIMFSYNNKELIINETVPNRFSPKSPDKAHLNLHINSLELGDSAVYFCASSQARTGYTEAFFGQGTRLTVV.

The chain is built from TRBV5-6 and TRBJ2-1; no firm D call. Trimming cost V 4 bases and J 2 bases, with 7 bases left between them. CDR1 and CDR2 (germline): SGHDT, YYEEEE. This CDR3 is 13 amino acids long. The chain's CDR3 is CASSTAAYNEQFF. The CDR3, as DNA: TGTGCCAGCAGCACGGCGGCCTACAATGAGCAGTTCTTC.

This clonotype was seen ten or more times. The CDR3 bases are TGTGCCAGCAGCTTGGATTGGTTTCGGACTAGCACAGGCGCAGATACGCAGTATTTT. Encoded protein: CASSLDWFRTSTGADTQYF. V gene TRBV5-6 combines with J gene TRBJ2-3; 8 bases agree with TRBD2. This CDR3 spans 19 amino acids. Trimming took 0 bases from V and 4 from J; bases not matched to a gene: 16. Per the germline V gene, CDR1 is SGHDT and CDR2 is YYEEEE.

In its sample, this clonotype was seen a few times. The chain joins TRBV4-3 to TRBJ2-2, with 8 bases matching TRBD2. The germline V gene has CDR1 LGHNA and CDR2 YSLEER. Germline trimming cut 3 bases from V and 4 bases from J; bases unmatched to any gene: 7. The CDR3 sequence is 16 residues long. The CDR3 sequence: CASSQLAGSGTGELFF. DNA for the CDR3: TGCGCCAGCAGCCAGTTAGCGGGATCGGGCACCGGGGAGCTGTTTTTT.

This clonotype showed up just a few times. This sequence joins TRBV6-5 and TRBJ2-3, with a weak D call TRBD2 (5 bases). Germline lookup yields CDR1 MNHEY and CDR2 SVGAGI. The V end was cut by 0 bases, the J end by 5 bases, with 12 bases between. CDR3 length equals 15 residues. The CDR3 sequence: CASSYSKGVEDTQYF. CDR3 in DNA: TGTGCCAGCAGTTACTCGAAGGGAGTCGAAGATACGCAGTATTTT.

The chain links TRBV24-1 to TRBJ2-7, with TRBD1 identical over 8 bases. Germline lookup yields CDR1 KGHDR and CDR2 SFDVKD. The CDR3 covers 15 residues. V dropped 5 bases and J dropped 2; count of bases not matched to a gene: 7. The CDR3, as DNA: TGTGCCACCAGTGGACCTACAGGGGGTACCTACGAGCAGTACTTC. Its protein product is CATSGPTGGTYEQYF.

V gene TRBV4-3 combines with J gene TRBJ1-2; D is perhaps TRBD1 (6 bases). The germline gives CDR1 LGHNA, CDR2 YSLEER. The CDR3 loop spans 15 amino acids. Trimming cost V 1 base and J 5 bases, with 14 bases left between them. CDR3 coding DNA: TGCGCCAGCAGCCAAGGTCGGCTCACAGGGTATGGCTACACCTTC. It encodes CASSQGRLTGYGYTF.

This chain connects TRBV12-3 or TRBV12-4 to TRBJ2-5, with 14 bases that match TRBD2. Germline trimming cut 4 bases from V and 2 bases from J; bases unmatched to any gene: 0. CDR3 length equals 15 residues. The CDR3 nucleotides are TGTGCCAGCAGTTGGACTAGCGGGAGGCAAGAGACCCAGTACTTC. It specifies CASSWTSGRQETQYF.

The V and J genes are TRBV7-2 and TRBJ2-4; TRBD1 or TRBD2 may be the D gene (6 bases each). CDR1 and CDR2 (germline): SGHTA, FQGNSA. V dropped 6 bases and J dropped 3 bases, with 12 bases sitting between them. This CDR3 has 14 amino acids. CDR3 loop: CASSGGGVKNIQYF. Written as DNA, the CDR3 is TGTGCCAGCAGTGGGGGCGGGGTCAAAAACATTCAGTACTTC. The full variable domain, its missing parts supplied by reference TRBV7-2 and TRBJ2-4, is GAGVSQSPSNKVTEKGKDVELRCDPISGHTALYWYRQSLGQGLEFLIYFQGNSAPDKSGLPSDRFSAERTGGSVSTLTIQRTQQEDSAVYLCASSGGGVKNIQYFGAGTRLSVL.

This clonotype was picked up many times. The chain combines TRBV24-1 with TRBJ2-7; a possible D gene is TRBD2 (6 bases). Germline assignment: CDR1 KGHDR and CDR2 SFDVKD. The CDR3 is made up of 12 amino acids. V lost 4 bases, J lost 9 bases, and 12 bases lay in between. CDR3 loop: CATSDPGSPQYF. CDR3 DNA sequence: TGTGCCACCAGTGACCCCGGGAGTCCGCAGTACTTC.

This clonotype turned up a few times. The V and J genes are TRBV2 and TRBJ2-1; D tentatively fits TRBD1 or TRBD2 (5 bases each). The germline V gene encodes CDR1 SNHLY and CDR2 FYNNEI. Between the trimmed V and J ends, which lost 6 bases and 1 base, there was a span of 13 bases. The CDR3 runs 15 residues. For the CDR3, the DNA is TGTGCCAGCAGACCGGGACCCAAGTCCTACAATGAGCAGTTCTTC. Protein sequence: CASRPGPKSYNEQFF.

This clonotype has a handful of counts. The chain couples TRBV12-3 or TRBV12-4 to TRBJ2-1; D possibly uses TRBD1 or TRBD2 (5 bases each). V was cut by 4 bases and J by 10 bases, with 11 bases left in between. CDR3 length: 12 amino acids. The CDR3 region has the DNA TGTGCCAGCAGTTCGGGACCCGGGGAGCAGTTCTTC. Amino acid sequence: CASSSGPGEQFF.

This clonotype was seen at least ten times. The chain links TRBV4-2 to TRBJ2-2; possible D gene TRBD1, 6 bases. Trimming stripped 4 bases from V and 6 bases from J, with 18 bases between. The CDR3 contains 16 residues. CDR1 and CDR2 from the germline V gene are LGHNA and YNFKEQ. DNA of the CDR3: TGTGCCAGCAGCCCCCGGACAGCCCTTAAGGCCGGGGAGCTGTTTTTT. Translation gives CASSPRTALKAGELFF.

The J gene is TRBJ1-4, the V gene TRBV28; D remains ambiguous. V lost 5 bases, J lost 4 bases, and 17 bases lay in between. The CDR3 runs to 16 residues. Germline V CDR1 and CDR2: MDHEN, SYDVKM. CDR3 loop: CASSHRPTAINEKLFF. CDR3 DNA sequence: TGTGCCAGCAGTCACCGACCCACAGCGATTAATGAAAAACTGTTTTTT.

This clonotype was counted only a few times. The rearrangement uses TRBV7-9 and TRBJ2-5, with 8 bases aligning to TRBD1. The germline CDR1 and CDR2 sequences are SEHNR and FQNEAQ (reference sequence). Trimming at V came to 5 bases and at J to 0 bases, leaving 8 bases not matched to a gene. The CDR3 is made up of 16 amino acids. The CDR3 loop is CASSPTGTGDQETQYF. In DNA, the CDR3 is TGTGCCAGCAGCCCAACCGGGACAGGTGACCAAGAGACCCAGTACTTC.

The chain links TRBV18 to TRBJ1-1; weak D call: TRBD1 (5 bases). CDR3 size: 12 residues. The germline V gene encodes CDR1 KGHSH and CDR2 LQKENI. The germline V and J ends were trimmed by 3 bases and 7 bases, with 9 bases remaining between them. The DNA of the CDR3 is TGTGCCAGCTCACCGAGACAGAGTGAAGCTTTCTTT. This translates into CASSPRQSEAFF.

This clonotype was seen only a few times. This chain links TRBV7-8 with TRBJ2-7; D is unclear. From germline, CDR1 is SGHVS and CDR2 FQNEAQ. Trimming stripped 5 bases from V and 2 bases from J, with 13 bases between. CDR3 length: 14 residues. The chain's CDR3 is CASSDRQLTYEQYF. CDR3 sequence (DNA): TGTGCCAGCAGCGACCGTCAGCTAACCTACGAGCAGTACTTC.

This clonotype was detected only a few times. The gene calls are TRBV12-3 or TRBV12-4 and TRBJ2-1; the D gene is possibly TRBD1 (5 bases). V lost 2 bases to trimming and J lost 0 bases, with 17 bases between them. The CDR3 is 18 residues long. The CDR3: CASSLPSHVQGSYNEQFF. The DNA for the CDR3 is TGTGCCAGCAGTTTACCCAGCCACGTGCAGGGCTCCTACAATGAGCAGTTCTTC.

This clonotype turned up a few times. V and J are TRBV5-1 and TRBJ1-2; D not certain. Germline values: CDR1 SGHRS, CDR2 YFSETQ. The CDR3 covers 12 residues. V shed 0 bases and J shed 4 bases, with 4 bases lying between them. The CDR3, as DNA: TGCGCCAGCAGCTTGGAAAGCTATGGCTACACCTTC. The encoded protein is CASSLESYGYTF.

The chain couples TRBV12-3 or TRBV12-4 to TRBJ1-1; no reliable D call. V lost 6 bases and J lost 4, with 18 bases in between. The CDR3 runs to 15 residues. CDR3 sequence (DNA): TGTGCCAGCAGGCTCTCTGTCCATTTAGGCACTGAAGCTTTCTTT. Amino acids: CASRLSVHLGTEAFF.

This clonotype was recorded a few times. The V and J genes are TRBV5-1 and TRBJ2-2; D uncertain. This CDR3 comprises 12 residues. CDR1 SGHRS and CDR2 YFSETQ come from the germline V gene. V lost 5 bases and J lost 7, with 9 bases in between. CDR3 DNA sequence: TGCGCCAGCAGTCTTCATAGCGGGGAGCTGTTTTTT. It codes for CASSLHSGELFF.

The chain joins TRBV20-1 to TRBJ1-1; TRBD1 agrees at 12 bases. Germline trimming cut 0 bases from V and 11 bases from J; bases unmatched to any gene: 16. There are 17 residues in the CDR3. CDR1 and CDR2 (germline): DFQATT, SNEGSKA (reference sequence). In DNA, the CDR3 is TGCAGTGCTAGAGATCCCGGTACCGGGACAGGGGGCGTGAAGGCTTTCTTT. It specifies CSARDPGTGTGGVKAFF.

The sample holds a few counts of this clonotype. The V and J genes are TRBV4-2 and TRBJ2-3; D is perhaps TRBD2 (5 bases). In germline, CDR1 is LGHNA, CDR2 YNFKEQ. V was clipped by 5 bases and J by 4 bases, with 13 bases between them. This CDR3 spans 14 amino acids. The CDR3 DNA follows: TGTGCCAGCAGCTCTAGCTCCCGCTCAGATACGCAGTATTTT. Translated, it gives CASSSSSRSDTQYF.

The V call is TRBV24-1, the J call TRBJ1-2; no firm D call. V was trimmed by 4 bases and J by 7 bases, leaving 15 bases between them. Germline V gene sequence: CDR1 KGHDR, CDR2 SFDVKD. This CDR3 comprises 14 residues. The CDR3 spells CATSDATTRGGYTF. The CDR3 DNA reads TGTGCCACCAGTGACGCCACCACCCGGGGTGGCTACACCTTC.